This T cell receptor beta chain originates from a study of control samples from healthy donors and cancer patients. The CDR3 totals 14 residues. The V gene end was trimmed by 3 bases and the J gene end by 6 bases; junction bases not matched to a gene: 6. Germline values: CDR1 SGDLS, CDR2 YYNGEE. This clone appeared once. Data came from immunoSEQ multiplex PCR; TCRdb stores just in-frame clones and leaves some out. The repertoire has 140,000 to 150,000 clones, roughly 93% of them found once; the top ten carry more than 4.5%. This receptor was obtained from a man aged 18 to 30 in good health. The genes are TRBV9 and TRBJ1-5, with 7 bases lining up with TRBD1. The sample was blood. This chain's CDR3 is CASSAQGEGQPQHF. Written as DNA, the CDR3 is TGTGCCAGCAGCGCCCAGGGGGAGGGTCAGCCCCAGCATTTT. The full variable domain, completed using reference TRBV9 and TRBJ1-5, is DSGVTQTPKHLITATGQRVTLRCSPRSGDLSVYWYQQSLDQGLQFLIQYYNGEERAKGNILERFSAQQFPDLHSELNLSSLELGDSALYFCASSAQGEGQPQHFGDGTRLSIL.